The 11 T cell receptor beta chains listed next were all sequenced from one sample in a study of blood T cell repertoires in COVID-19. The repertoire was sequenced with immunoSEQ multiplex PCR; TCRdb's copy has only in-frame clones and lacks some. The sample has about 72,000 clones; approximately 89% are singletons. The sample taken for sequencing was peripheral blood. These receptor sequences come from a woman aged 55-69 years with active COVID-19.

In nucleotides, the CDR3 is TGTGCCAGTAGTCGCACAGGGTACAATGAGCAGTTCTTC. Protein: CASSRTGYNEQFF. The chain has TRBV19 and TRBJ2-1; D may be TRBD1 (6 bases). The CDR3 loop spans 13 amino acids. Between the trimmed V and J ends, which lost 5 bases and 4 bases, there was a span of 9 bases. CDR1 is LNHDA, CDR2 SQIVND, per germline (reference sequence).

DNA for the CDR3: TGTGCCAGCAGTGATCACGGTGCCCCCTCCTACGAGCAGTACTTC. Its protein is CASSDHGAPSYEQYF. This chain links TRBV2 with TRBJ2-7; D not resolved. The CDR3 runs to 15 residues. V gave up 3 bases and J gave up 0 bases, with 12 bases separating them. Germline lookup yields CDR1 SNHLY and CDR2 FYNNEI.

The chain joins TRBV7-2 to TRBJ2-5; D remains ambiguous. Trimming cost V 4 bases and J 8 bases, with 14 bases left between them. CDR3 length: 13 amino acids. Germline V gives CDR1 SGHTA, CDR2 FQGNSA. This chain's CDR3 is CASSSLKLGTQYF. CDR3 bases: TGTGCCAGCAGCTCCCTAAAGTTGGGCACCCAGTACTTC.

The chain couples TRBV28 to TRBJ2-7; possibly TRBD1 for D (6 bases). V was trimmed by 10 bases and J by 7 bases, leaving 17 bases between them. The CDR3 loop spans 12 amino acids. From germline, CDR1 is MDHEN and CDR2 SYDVKM. CDR3 loop: CATSRTVLEQYF. Written as DNA, the CDR3 is TGTGCCACAAGCCGGACAGTCTTAGAGCAGTACTTC.

The CDR3 spells CASSLGLGYTF. The DNA of the CDR3 is TGCGCCAGCAGCCTTGGACTTGGCTACACCTTC. V is TRBV4-1 and J is TRBJ1-2; D ambiguous. Between the trimmed V and J ends, which lost 4 bases and 7 bases, there was a span of 7 bases. CDR3 length equals 11 residues. Per germline, CDR1 MGHRA and CDR2 YSYEKL.

J is TRBJ2-2 and V is TRBV28; possible D gene TRBD1, 7 bases. V was trimmed by 10 bases and J by 7 bases, leaving 16 bases between them. This CDR3 is 13 amino acids long. Germline CDR1 is MDHEN and CDR2 is SYDVKM. CDR3 nucleotides: TGTGCCATAAGGAGGGGGCATATCGGGGAGCTGTTTTTT. It codes for CAIRRGHIGELFF.

The chain has TRBV5-1 and TRBJ2-7, with TRBD1 matching 7 bases. Germline loops: CDR1 SGHRS, CDR2 YFSETQ. The CDR3 is 15 residues long. V lost 4 bases to trimming and J lost 0 bases; unmatched junction nucleotides: 7. The CDR3 reads CASSPRTGDSYEQYF. Here the CDR3 DNA reads TGCGCCAGCAGCCCTCGGACAGGTGACTCCTACGAGCAGTACTTC. The variable domain in full, with the rest retrieved from reference TRBV5-1 and TRBJ2-7, is KAGVTQTPRYLIKTRGQQVTLSCSPISGHRSVSWYQQTPGQGLQFLFEYFSETQRNKGNFPGRFSGRQFSNSRSEMNVSTLELGDSALYLCASSPRTGDSYEQYFGPGTRLTVT.

The sample holds a few counts of this clone. This specimen includes other DNA sequences encoding the same CDR3. As DNA, the CDR3 is TGTGCCAGCAGTTTCTACCCCGGGGAGCTGTTTTTT. Protein sequence: CASSFYPGELFF. V is TRBV12-3 or TRBV12-4 and J is TRBJ2-2; D not resolved. With 3 bases removed from V and 6 bases from J, the gap between germline ends came to 5 bases. The CDR3 has 12 residues.

This clone has just a few counts. V is TRBV15 and J is TRBJ1-4; 7 nucleotides agree with TRBD1. The CDR3 is made up of 15 amino acids. CDR1 is LNHNV, CDR2 YYDKDF, per germline (reference sequence). The V gene end was trimmed by 5 bases and the J gene end by 6 bases; junction bases not matched to a gene: 9. CDR3 nucleotide sequence: TGTGCCACCAGCGAGCCCCACAGGGGTTATGAAAAACTGTTTTTT. This encodes CATSEPHRGYEKLFF.

The chain is built from TRBV4-1 and TRBJ1-1, with D perhaps TRBD1 (5 bases). The germline CDR1 and CDR2 sequences are MGHRA and YSYEKL. There are 14 residues in the CDR3. Trimming removed 6 bases at V and 5 bases at J, with 16 bases between. CDR3 bases: TGCGCCAGCAGGACGGGAGGGGTTAAAACTGAAGCTTTCTTT. It specifies CASRTGGVKTEAFF.

V and J are TRBV19 and TRBJ2-7, with TRBD2 matching 9 bases. V was clipped by 4 bases and J by 7 bases; unmatched bases: 8. This CDR3 is 14 amino acids long. Germline-derived CDR1 and CDR2 are LNHDA and SQIVND (reference sequence). In nucleotides, the CDR3 is TGTGCCAGTAGTAGCGGGAGGGCCGTGGGGGAGCAGTACTTC. Translating it yields CASSSGRAVGEQYF.